This T cell receptor (beta chain) emerged from a study of T cell responses to AZD1222 COVID-19 vaccine. In germline, CDR1 is SGHDN, CDR2 FVKESK. The CDR3 extends over 14 amino acids. In regard to this clone: One junction end does not reproduce the germline sequence, and a read error may be involved.

Clones were read by immunoSEQ multiplex PCR, and TCRdb kept only the in-frame ones, dropping some. The data contain around 99,000 clones, around 93% of them seen just once; the ten biggest clones take up approximately 7.6%. The chain carries TRBV14 and TRBJ2-1; weak D call: TRBD2 (5 bases). The sample in question was peripheral blood, obtained on day 0 of AZD1222 vaccination. This sequence was found in an adult in good health. This CDR3 reads CASSPSSSSSGIVF. The CDR3 DNA follows: TGTGCCAGCAGTCCAAGTAGCTCCTCCAGCGGCATCGTCTTC. The variable domain in full, with the rest retrieved from reference TRBV14 and TRBJ2-1, is EAGVTQFPSHSVIEKGQTVTLRCDPISGHDNLYWYRRVMGKEIKFLLHFVKESKQDESGMPNNRFLAERTGGTYSTLKVQPAELEDSGVYFCASSPSSSSSGIVFGPGTRLTVL.